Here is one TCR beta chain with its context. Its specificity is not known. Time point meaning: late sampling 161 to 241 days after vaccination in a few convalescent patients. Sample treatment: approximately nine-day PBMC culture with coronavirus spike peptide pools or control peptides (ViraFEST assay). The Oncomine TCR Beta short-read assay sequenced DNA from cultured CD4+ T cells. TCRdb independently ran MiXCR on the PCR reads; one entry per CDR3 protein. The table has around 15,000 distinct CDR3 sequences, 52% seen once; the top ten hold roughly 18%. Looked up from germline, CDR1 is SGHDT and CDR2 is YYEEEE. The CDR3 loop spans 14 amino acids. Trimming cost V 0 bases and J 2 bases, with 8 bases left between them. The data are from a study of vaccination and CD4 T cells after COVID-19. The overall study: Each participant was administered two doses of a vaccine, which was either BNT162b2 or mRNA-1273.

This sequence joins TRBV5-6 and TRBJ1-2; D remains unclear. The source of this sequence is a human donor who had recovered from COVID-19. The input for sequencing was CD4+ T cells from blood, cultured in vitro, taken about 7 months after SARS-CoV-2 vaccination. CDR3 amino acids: CASSLVSGNYGYTF. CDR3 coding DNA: TGTGCCAGCAGCTTGGTTTCGGGGAACTATGGCTACACCTTC. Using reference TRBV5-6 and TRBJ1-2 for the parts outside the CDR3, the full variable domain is DAGVTQSPTHLIKTRGQQVTLRCSPKSGHDTVSWYQQALGQGPQFIFQYYEEEERQRGNFPDRFSGHQFPNYSSELNVNALLLGDSALYLCASSLVSGNYGYTFGSGTRLTVV.